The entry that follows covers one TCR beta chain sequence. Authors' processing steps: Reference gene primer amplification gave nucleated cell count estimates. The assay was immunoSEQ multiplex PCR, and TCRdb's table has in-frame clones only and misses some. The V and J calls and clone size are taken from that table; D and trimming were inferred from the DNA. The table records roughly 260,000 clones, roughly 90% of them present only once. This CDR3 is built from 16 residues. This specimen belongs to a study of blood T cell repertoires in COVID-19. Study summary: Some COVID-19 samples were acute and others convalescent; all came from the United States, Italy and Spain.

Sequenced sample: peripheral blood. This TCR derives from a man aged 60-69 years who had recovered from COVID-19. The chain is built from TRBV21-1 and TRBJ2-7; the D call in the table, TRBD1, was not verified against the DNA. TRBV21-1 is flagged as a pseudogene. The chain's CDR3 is CASSRQALICIYEQYF. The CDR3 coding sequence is TGTGCCAGCAGTAGACAGGCCCTAATCTGTATATACGAGCAGTACTTC.